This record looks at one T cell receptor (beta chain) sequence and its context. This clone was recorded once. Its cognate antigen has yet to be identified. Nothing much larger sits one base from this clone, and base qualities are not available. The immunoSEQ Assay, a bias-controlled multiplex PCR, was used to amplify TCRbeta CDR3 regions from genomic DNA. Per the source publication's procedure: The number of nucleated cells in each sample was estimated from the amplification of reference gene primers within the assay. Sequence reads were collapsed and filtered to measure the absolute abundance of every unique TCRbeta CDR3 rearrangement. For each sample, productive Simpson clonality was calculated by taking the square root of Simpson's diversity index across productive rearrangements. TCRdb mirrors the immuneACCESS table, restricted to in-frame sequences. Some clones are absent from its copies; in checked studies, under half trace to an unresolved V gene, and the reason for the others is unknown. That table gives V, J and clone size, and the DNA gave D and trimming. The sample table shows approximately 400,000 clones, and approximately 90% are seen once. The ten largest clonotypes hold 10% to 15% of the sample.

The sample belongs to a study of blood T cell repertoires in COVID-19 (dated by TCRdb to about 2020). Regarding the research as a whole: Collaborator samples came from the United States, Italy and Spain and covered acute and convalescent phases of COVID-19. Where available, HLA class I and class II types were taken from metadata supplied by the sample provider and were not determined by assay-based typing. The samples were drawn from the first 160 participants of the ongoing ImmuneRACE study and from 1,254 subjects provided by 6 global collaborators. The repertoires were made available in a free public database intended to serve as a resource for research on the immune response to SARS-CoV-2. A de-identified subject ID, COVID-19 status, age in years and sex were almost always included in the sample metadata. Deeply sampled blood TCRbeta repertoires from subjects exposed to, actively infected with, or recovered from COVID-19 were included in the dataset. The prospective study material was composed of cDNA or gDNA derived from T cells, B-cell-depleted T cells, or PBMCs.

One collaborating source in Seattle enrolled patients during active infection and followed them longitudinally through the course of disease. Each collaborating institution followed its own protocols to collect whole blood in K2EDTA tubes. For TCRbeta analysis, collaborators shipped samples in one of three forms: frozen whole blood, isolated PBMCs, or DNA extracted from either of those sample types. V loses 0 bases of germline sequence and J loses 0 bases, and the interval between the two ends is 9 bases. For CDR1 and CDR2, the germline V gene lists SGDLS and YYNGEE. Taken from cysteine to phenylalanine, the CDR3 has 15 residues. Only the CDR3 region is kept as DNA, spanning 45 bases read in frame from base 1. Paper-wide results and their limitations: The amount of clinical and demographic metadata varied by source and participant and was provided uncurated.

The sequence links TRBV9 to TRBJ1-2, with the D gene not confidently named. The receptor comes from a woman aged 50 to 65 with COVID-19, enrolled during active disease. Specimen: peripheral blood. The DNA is TGTGCCAGCAGCGTAGTTGGAGGATCTAACTATGGCTACACCTTC. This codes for CASSVVGGSNYGYTF.